The 32 T cell receptor beta chains below were found in one sample sequenced in a study of cytomegalovirus exposure and HLA in healthy donors. Researchers ran the PCR with 60 Vbeta and 13 Jbeta primers. TCRdb's table, derived via immunoSEQ multiplex PCR, lists solely in-frame clones and lacks some. The table records around 190,000 clones, around 67% of them present only once. The sample was PBMCs. All receptors come from a woman in her twenties or thirties in good health and CMV-seropositive.

This clone occurred once. The chain joins TRBV7-2 to TRBJ2-7; TRBD2 aligns across 8 bases. With V trimmed by 1 base and J by 3 bases, 8 bases remained unmatched. From germline, CDR1 is SGHTA and CDR2 FQGNSA. This CDR3 contains 16 residues. In DNA, the CDR3 is TGTGCCAGCAGCTTAGATGGGGTAGCGGGACACTACGAGCAGTACTTC. The encoded protein is CASSLDGVAGHYEQYF.

This clone is a singleton in its sample. The V gene is TRBV6-5, the J gene TRBJ1-5; the match to TRBD1 covers 7 bases. CDR3 length: 12 amino acids. Germline loops: CDR1 MNHEY, CDR2 SVGAGI. Losses at the gene ends were 5 bases for V and 7 bases for J; bases not matched to a gene: 2. This CDR3 is CASSQGQQPQHF. CDR3 in DNA: TGTGCCAGCAGTCAGGGACAGCAGCCCCAGCATTTT.

About this clone itself: Other DNA sequences of this sample code for an identical CDR3. CDR3 amino acids: CASSLVGQTYEQYF. CDR3 sequence (DNA): TGCGCCAGCAGCTTGGTGGGACAGACCTACGAGCAGTACTTC. This chain joins TRBV5-1 and TRBJ2-7, with 7 bases matching TRBD1. Trimming cost V 0 bases and J 2 bases; bases outside gene matches: 2. The CDR3 consists of 14 residues. The germline CDR1 and CDR2 sequences are SGHRS and YFSETQ.

The gene calls are TRBV11-3 and TRBJ2-2; D uncertain. The CDR3 covers 13 residues. Germline CDR1 SGHNT, CDR2 YENEEA. Trimming shortened V by 0 bases and J by 7 bases, and 6 bases separated the two germline ends. CDR3 residues: CASSLELGGELFF. The DNA of the CDR3 is TGTGCCAGCAGCTTAGAGCTAGGCGGGGAGCTGTTTTTT.

The chain employs TRBV5-1 and TRBJ2-7; D may be TRBD1 (6 bases). Germline loops: CDR1 SGHRS, CDR2 YFSETQ. CDR3 size: 14 residues. V was clipped by 0 bases and J by 4 bases, with 11 bases between them. The CDR3 loop reads CASSLDRDLYEQYF. The CDR3 DNA reads as TGCGCCAGCAGCTTGGACAGGGACCTATACGAGCAGTACTTC.

This chain joins TRBV5-1 and TRBJ2-3, with TRBD2 matching 12 bases. Germline loops: CDR1 SGHRS, CDR2 YFSETQ. CDR3 length: 21 amino acids. With 5 bases clipped from V and 0 bases from J, the junction kept 19 bases outside the gene matches. The CDR3 protein is CASRDSGGLAGGPISTDTQYF. CDR3 DNA: TGCGCCAGCAGAGACTCCGGGGGGCTAGCGGGAGGGCCGATCAGCACAGATACGCAGTATTTT.

Of note for this clone: Other DNA sequences in the same sample also yield this CDR3. The chain links TRBV5-1 to TRBJ2-5; a weak D match, TRBD1 (5 bases). Germline loops: CDR1 SGHRS, CDR2 YFSETQ. This CDR3 has 13 residues. V shed 2 bases and J shed 1 base, with 6 bases lying between them. The CDR3 spells CASSLDSQETQYF. CDR3 bases: TGCGCCAGCAGCTTAGACAGCCAAGAGACCCAGTACTTC. Together with reference TRBV5-1 and TRBJ2-5, the CDR3 gives the full variable domain: KAGVTQTPRYLIKTRGQQVTLSCSPISGHRSVSWYQQTPGQGLQFLFEYFSETQRNKGNFPGRFSGRQFSNSRSEMNVSTLELGDSALYLCASSLDSQETQYFGPGTRLLVL.

In regard to this clone: Other DNA sequences in the sample encode the same CDR3. The chain links TRBV27 to TRBJ1-1, with D tentatively TRBD1 (5 bases). Germline V CDR1 and CDR2: MNHEY, SMNVEV (reference sequence). Trimming cost V 2 bases and J 1 base, with 5 bases left between them. CDR3 length equals 13 residues. The CDR3 here is CASSLRGNTEAFF. The CDR3 bases are TGTGCCAGCAGTTTAAGGGGGAACACTGAAGCTTTCTTT.

This clone came up a few times. The gene calls are TRBV13 and TRBJ2-7, with a tentative D call TRBD2 (5 bases). In germline, CDR1 is PRHDT, CDR2 FYEKMQ (reference sequence). Trimming shortened V by 5 bases and J by 6 bases, and 11 bases separated the two germline ends. The CDR3 contains 12 residues. The CDR3 loop reads CASSEGFGEQYF. CDR3 in DNA: TGTGCCAGCAGCGAGGGATTCGGCGAGCAGTACTTC.

This clone was counted between two and nine times. The rearrangement uses TRBV14 and TRBJ2-1, with TRBD2 as a possible D gene (5 bases). CDR1 SGHDN and CDR2 FVKESK come from the germline V gene. V lost 1 base and J 5 bases, leaving 9 bases between the germline ends. The CDR3 spans 14 residues. CDR3 DNA sequence: TGTGCCAGCAGCCAAGGAGGGCTCAACAATGAGCAGTTCTTC. It encodes CASSQGGLNNEQFF.

The V gene is TRBV7-2, the J gene TRBJ2-7, with 10 bases matching TRBD2. This CDR3 has 15 residues. V was pared by 0 bases and J by 4 bases, with 3 bases of the junction left unmatched. Germline-derived CDR1 and CDR2 are SGHTA and FQGNSA. DNA for the CDR3: TGTGCCAGCAGCTTAGCCGGGACTAGCGTTTACGAGCAGTACTTC. Translation gives CASSLAGTSVYEQYF.

The J gene is TRBJ2-7, the V gene TRBV6-5; TRBD2 is a possible D gene (6 bases). CDR1 and CDR2 from the germline V gene are MNHEY and SVGAGI. CDR3 length equals 12 residues. V was trimmed by 8 bases and J by 7 bases, leaving 15 bases between them. The CDR3 is CASGGVLGEQYF. The CDR3 DNA sequence: TGTGCCAGCGGAGGGGTGCTTGGGGAGCAGTACTTC.

This sequence joins TRBV6-1 and TRBJ1-1; TRBD1 matches 9 bases. Germline CDR1 is MNHNS and CDR2 is SASEGT. V lost 6 bases and J lost 7; bases outside the gene matches: 12. CDR3 size: 15 residues. CDR3 in amino acids: CASSSRDRGNFEAFF. The CDR3 bases are TGTGCCAGCAGCTCCCGAGACAGGGGGAACTTTGAAGCTTTCTTT.

V gene TRBV5-8 combines with J gene TRBJ2-3; 10 positions agree with TRBD2. The CDR3 runs 15 residues. The germline CDR1 and CDR2 sequences are SGHTS and YDEGEE. Trimming cost V 10 bases and J 3 bases; bases outside gene matches: 11. CDR3 protein: CAFREKREGTDTQYF. DNA of the CDR3: TGTGCCTTTCGGGAAAAGCGGGAGGGGACAGATACGCAGTATTTT. The entire variable domain, with the rest obtained from reference TRBV5-8 and TRBJ2-3, is as follows: EAGVTQSPTHLIKTRGQQATLRCSPISGHTSVYWYQQALGLGLQFLLWYDEGEERNRGNFPPRFSGRQFPNYSSELNVNALELEDSALYLCAFREKREGTDTQYFGPGTRLTVL.

This chain joins TRBV5-4 and TRBJ2-7, with TRBD2 matching over 9 bases. Germline V gene lookup returns CDR1 SGHNT and CDR2 YYREEE (reference sequence). CDR3 size: 15 residues. The V and J ends lost 7 bases and 5 bases, in that order; junction bases with no gene match: 13. Here the CDR3 DNA reads TGTGCCAGCTCCTCGGGGCGGGAGGGCCTCCACGAGCAGTACTTC. This gives the protein CASSSGREGLHEQYF.

This chain connects TRBV9 to TRBJ2-7, with 7 bases that match TRBD1. The CDR3 extends over 15 amino acids. Germline CDR1 is SGDLS and CDR2 is YYNGEE. V was pared by 3 bases and J by 6 bases, with 12 bases of the junction left unmatched. The CDR3 sequence is CASSASAGGRSEQYF. CDR3 bases: TGTGCCAGCAGCGCATCGGCAGGGGGTAGATCCGAGCAGTACTTC.

V is TRBV7-9 and J is TRBJ2-1, with 7 bases lining up with TRBD2. The V gene end was trimmed by 11 bases and the J gene end by 0 bases; junction bases not matched to a gene: 4. Per germline, CDR1 SEHNR and CDR2 FQNEAQ (reference sequence). The CDR3 loop spans 13 amino acids. DNA of the CDR3: TGTGCCGGCCGACTAGCCTCCTACAATGAGCAGTTCTTC. Residues: CAGRLASYNEQFF.

V is TRBV4-1 and J is TRBJ2-1, with a possible D match to TRBD2 (5 bases). V lost 1 base, J lost 5 bases, and 9 bases lay in between. Germline V gives CDR1 MGHRA, CDR2 YSYEKL. This CDR3 region has 14 residues. DNA for the CDR3: TGCGCCAGCAGCCAAGGGTCCGGGGACAATGAGCAGTTCTTC. Protein: CASSQGSGDNEQFF.

The J gene is TRBJ2-7, the V gene TRBV5-1; no definite D call. Germline CDR1 reads SGHRS; CDR2 reads YFSETQ. Trimming removed 4 bases from V and 4 bases from J, with 18 bases in between. This CDR3 comprises 15 residues. The CDR3 loop reads CASSPASTGPYEQYF. The CDR3 DNA sequence: TGCGCCAGCAGCCCGGCTAGTACGGGTCCGTACGAGCAGTACTTC.

The CDR3 spells CASSEPPGTAGRQYF. DNA for the CDR3: TGCGCCAGCAGTGAGCCTCCCGGGACCGCGGGGCGTCAGTACTTC. The genes are TRBV10-2 and TRBJ2-4, with D possibly TRBD2 on 6 matching bases. The CDR3 is 15 residues long. CDR1 and CDR2 from the germline V gene are WSHSY and SAAADI. Between the trimmed V and J ends, which lost 2 bases and 12 bases, there was a span of 20 bases.

The chain uses TRBV7-9 and TRBJ1-4; D may be TRBD1 (6 bases). CDR1 SEHNR and CDR2 FQNEAQ come from the germline V gene (reference sequence). Trimming stripped 2 bases from V and 5 bases from J, with 12 bases between. The CDR3 totals 15 residues. The CDR3 is CASSLSGAGNEKLFF. Here the CDR3 DNA reads TGTGCCAGCAGCTTATCAGGGGCTGGGAATGAAAAACTGTTTTTT. The full variable domain, with the rest looked up from reference TRBV7-9 and TRBJ1-4, is DTGVSQNPRHKITKRGQNVTFRCDPISEHNRLYWYRQTLGQGPEFLTYFQNEAQLEKSRLLSDRFSAERPKGSFSTLEIQRTEQGDSAMYLCASSLSGAGNEKLFFGSGTQLSVL.

The gene calls are TRBV19 and TRBJ2-7; tentatively, D is TRBD1 (6 bases). Germline loops: CDR1 LNHDA, CDR2 SQIVND (reference sequence). The CDR3 is 14 amino acids. Trimming cost V 5 bases and J 3 bases, with 14 bases left between them. CDR3 bases: TGTGCCAGTAGTCTCCGGACAGCCTACTACGAGCAGTACTTC. It encodes CASSLRTAYYEQYF.

The V call is TRBV5-1, the J call TRBJ1-4, with 8 bases lining up with TRBD1. Per the germline V gene, CDR1 is SGHRS and CDR2 is YFSETQ. The CDR3 spans 15 residues. V shed 3 bases and J 5 bases; nucleotides not matched to a gene: 6. In DNA, the CDR3 is TGCGCCAGCAGCTCCCGGGCAGGGGGCAATGAAAAACTGTTTTTT. Protein product: CASSSRAGGNEKLFF.

This clone has a handful of counts. The chain is built from TRBV28 and TRBJ1-4; 7 nucleotides align to TRBD1. The CDR3 totals 15 residues. Looked up from germline, CDR1 is MDHEN and CDR2 is SYDVKM. V was pared by 5 bases and J by 5 bases, with 8 bases of the junction left unmatched. This CDR3 reads CASSPGGQQNEKLFF. The CDR3 DNA sequence: TGTGCCAGCAGTCCAGGGGGGCAGCAAAATGAAAAACTGTTTTTT.

The chain recombines TRBV5-1 with TRBJ2-7; 7 positions agree with TRBD1. Germline lookup yields CDR1 SGHRS and CDR2 YFSETQ. The CDR3 totals 14 residues. Trimming removed 0 bases from V and 4 bases from J; junction bases left unmatched: 4. CDR3 in amino acids: CASSLEGAQYEQYF. DNA for the CDR3: TGCGCCAGCAGCTTGGAGGGGGCGCAGTACGAGCAGTACTTC.

This sequence joins TRBV7-9 and TRBJ2-7; weak D call: TRBD2 (6 bases). CDR1 and CDR2 from the germline V gene are SEHNR and FQNEAQ (reference sequence). Trimming cost V 1 base and J 6 bases, with 10 bases left between them. The CDR3 loop spans 13 amino acids. The DNA of the CDR3 is TGTGCCAGCAGCTTAGGGTCGGGGGTCGAGCAGTACTTC. Its translation is CASSLGSGVEQYF.

The chain links TRBV5-4 to TRBJ2-1; TRBD2 aligns across 9 bases. Germline lookup yields CDR1 SGHNT and CDR2 YYREEE (reference sequence). The CDR3 sequence is 15 residues long. Unmatched junction bases numbered 2, after V lost 1 base and J lost 3 bases. CDR3 residues: CASSLPSGNYNEQFF. The CDR3 nucleotides are TGTGCCAGCAGCTTGCCTAGCGGGAACTACAATGAGCAGTTCTTC.

The chain carries TRBV5-1 and TRBJ2-7, with D hard to call. The germline V gene has CDR1 SGHRS and CDR2 YFSETQ. This CDR3 spans 14 amino acids. The ends were cut back, 0 bases at V and 2 bases at J, with 9 bases in the middle. CDR3 in DNA: TGCGCCAGCAGCTTGGTCCCAGGCGCCTACGAGCAGTACTTC. Translated, it gives CASSLVPGAYEQYF.

The rearrangement uses TRBV25-1 and TRBJ1-1; 10 nucleotides agree with TRBD1. The CDR3 totals 14 residues. Germline V gene sequence: CDR1 MGHDK, CDR2 SYGVNS. The ends lost 8 bases at V and 4 bases at J; junction bases unmatched: 7. In DNA form, the CDR3 reads TGTGCCAGCCGTCGACAGGGGGCGAGCACTGAAGCTTTCTTT. It encodes CASRRQGASTEAFF.

This sequence joins TRBV5-4 and TRBJ1-4, with 7 bases lining up with TRBD1. CDR1 SGHNT and CDR2 YYREEE come from the germline V gene (reference sequence). This CDR3 has 16 residues. With V trimmed by 4 bases and J by 7 bases, 13 bases remained unmatched. Here the CDR3 DNA reads TGTGCCAGCAGCCACCGGAATGAGGGGGCGGGTGAAAAACTGTTTTTT. Its translation: CASSHRNEGAGEKLFF.

This clone has just a few counts. The chain combines TRBV4-1 with TRBJ2-5; D might be TRBD1 (6 bases). Gene TRBJ2-7 matches the end of the DNA better, so the J call may be wrong. The CDR3 runs to 16 residues. Per the germline V gene, CDR1 is MGHRA and CDR2 is YSYEKL. CDR3 amino acids: CASSQDTAGDWYEQYF. CDR3 sequence (DNA): TGCGCCAGCAGCCAAGATACGGCAGGGGATTGGTACGAGCAGTACTTC.

V and J are TRBV4-2 and TRBJ2-5, with D possibly TRBD2 on 6 matching bases. CDR1 and CDR2 (germline): LGHNA, YNFKEQ. Trimming left V 1 base short and J 5 bases short, with 11 bases between. The CDR3 contains 14 residues. The CDR3 loop is CASSQGGILETQYF. The CDR3 coding sequence is TGTGCCAGCAGCCAAGGCGGGATCCTGGAGACCCAGTACTTC.